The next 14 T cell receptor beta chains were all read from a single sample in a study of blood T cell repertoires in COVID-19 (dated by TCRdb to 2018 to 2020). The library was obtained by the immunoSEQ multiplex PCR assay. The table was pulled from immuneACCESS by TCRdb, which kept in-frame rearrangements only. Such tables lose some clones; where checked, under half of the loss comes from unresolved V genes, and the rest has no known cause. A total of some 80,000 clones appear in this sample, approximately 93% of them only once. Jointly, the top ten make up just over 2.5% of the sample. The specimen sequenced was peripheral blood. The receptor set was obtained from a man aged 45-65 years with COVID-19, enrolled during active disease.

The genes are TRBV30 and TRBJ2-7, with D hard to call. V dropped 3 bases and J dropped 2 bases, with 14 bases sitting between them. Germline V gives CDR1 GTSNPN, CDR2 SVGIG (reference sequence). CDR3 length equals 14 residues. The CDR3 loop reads CAWRTGRPPYEQYF. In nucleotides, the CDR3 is TGTGCCTGGAGAACGGGTCGGCCTCCCTACGAGCAGTACTTC.

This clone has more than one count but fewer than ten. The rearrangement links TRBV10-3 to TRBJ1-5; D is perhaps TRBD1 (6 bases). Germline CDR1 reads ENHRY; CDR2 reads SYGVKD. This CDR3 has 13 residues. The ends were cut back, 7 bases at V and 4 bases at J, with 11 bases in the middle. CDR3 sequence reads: CAIKKGENQPQHF. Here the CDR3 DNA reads TGTGCCATCAAGAAGGGGGAAAATCAGCCCCAGCATTTT.

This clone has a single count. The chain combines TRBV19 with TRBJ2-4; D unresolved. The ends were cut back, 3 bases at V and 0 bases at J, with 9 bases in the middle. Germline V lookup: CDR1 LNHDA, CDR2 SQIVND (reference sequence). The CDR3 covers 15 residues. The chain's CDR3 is CASSINDLAKNIQYF. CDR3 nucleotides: TGTGCCAGTAGTATTAACGACTTAGCCAAAAACATTCAGTACTTC.

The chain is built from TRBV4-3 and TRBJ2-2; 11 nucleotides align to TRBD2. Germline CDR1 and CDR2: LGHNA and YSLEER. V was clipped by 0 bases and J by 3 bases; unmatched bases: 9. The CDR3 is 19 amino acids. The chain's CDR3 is CASSQESPLAGGHTGELFF. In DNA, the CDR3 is TGCGCCAGCAGCCAAGAGTCCCCCCTAGCGGGAGGCCACACCGGGGAGCTGTTTTTT.

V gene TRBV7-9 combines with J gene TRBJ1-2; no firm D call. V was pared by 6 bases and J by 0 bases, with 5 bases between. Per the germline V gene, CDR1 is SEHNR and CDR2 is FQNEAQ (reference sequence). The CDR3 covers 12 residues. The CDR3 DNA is TGTGCCAGCAGGCTAGCTAACTATGGCTACACCTTC. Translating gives CASRLANYGYTF.

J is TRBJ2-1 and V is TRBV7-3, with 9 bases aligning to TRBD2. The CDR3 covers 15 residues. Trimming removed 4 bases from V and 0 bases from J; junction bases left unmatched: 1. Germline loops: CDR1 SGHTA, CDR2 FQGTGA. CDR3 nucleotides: TGTGCCAGCAGCTATAGCGGGAGCTCCTACAATGAGCAGTTCTTC. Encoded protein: CASSYSGSSYNEQFF.

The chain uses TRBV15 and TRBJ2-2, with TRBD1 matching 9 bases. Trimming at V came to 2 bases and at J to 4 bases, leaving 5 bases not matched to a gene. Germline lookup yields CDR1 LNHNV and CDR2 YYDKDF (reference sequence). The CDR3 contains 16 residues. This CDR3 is CATSRSPGQGTGELFF. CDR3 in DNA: TGTGCCACCAGCAGATCTCCGGGACAGGGCACCGGGGAGCTGTTTTTT.

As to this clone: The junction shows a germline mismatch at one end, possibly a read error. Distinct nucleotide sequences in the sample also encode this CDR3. The CDR3 DNA follows: TGTGCCAGCAGCTCCGTAGGACATAGGAACACTGAAGCTTTTTTT. It is translated as CASSSVGHRNTEAFF. This rearrangement joins TRBV28 to TRBJ1-1; tentative D call: TRBD1 (5 bases). Germline lookup yields CDR1 MDHEN and CDR2 SYDVKM. The CDR3 runs to 15 residues.

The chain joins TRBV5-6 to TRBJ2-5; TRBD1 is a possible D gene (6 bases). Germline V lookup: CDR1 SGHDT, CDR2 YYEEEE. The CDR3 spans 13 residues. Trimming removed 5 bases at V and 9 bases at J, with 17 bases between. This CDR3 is CASSRQETGAQYF. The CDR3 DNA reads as TGTGCCAGCAGTCGACAGGAGACCGGGGCCCAGTACTTC.

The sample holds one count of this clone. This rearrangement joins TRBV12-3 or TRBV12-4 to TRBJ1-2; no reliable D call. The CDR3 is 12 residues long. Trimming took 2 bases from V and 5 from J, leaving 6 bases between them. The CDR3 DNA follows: TGTGCCAGCAGTTTAATCGGTTATGGCTACACCTTC. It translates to CASSLIGYGYTF.

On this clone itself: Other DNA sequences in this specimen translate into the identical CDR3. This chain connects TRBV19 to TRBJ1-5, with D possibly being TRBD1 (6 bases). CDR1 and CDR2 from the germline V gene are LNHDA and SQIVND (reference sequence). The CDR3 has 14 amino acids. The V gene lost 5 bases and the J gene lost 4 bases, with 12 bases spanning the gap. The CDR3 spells CASSQTGGNQPQHF. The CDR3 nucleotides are TGTGCCAGTAGTCAGACAGGTGGAAATCAGCCCCAGCATTTT.

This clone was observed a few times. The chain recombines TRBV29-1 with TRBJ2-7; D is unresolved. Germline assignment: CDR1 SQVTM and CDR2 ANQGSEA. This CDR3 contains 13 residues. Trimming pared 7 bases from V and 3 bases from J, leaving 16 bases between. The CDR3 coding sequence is TGCAGCGCTGCAGTTGGAGAAAACTACGAGCAGTACTTC. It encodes CSAAVGENYEQYF.

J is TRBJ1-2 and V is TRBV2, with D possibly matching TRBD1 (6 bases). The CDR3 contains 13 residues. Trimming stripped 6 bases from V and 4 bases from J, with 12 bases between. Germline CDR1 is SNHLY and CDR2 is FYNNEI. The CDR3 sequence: CASSVEQGYGYTF. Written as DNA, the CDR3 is TGTGCCAGCAGCGTGGAACAGGGCTATGGCTACACCTTC. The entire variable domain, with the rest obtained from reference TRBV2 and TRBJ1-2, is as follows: EPEVTQTPSHQVTQMGQEVILRCVPISNHLYFYWYRQILGQKVEFLVSFYNNEISEKSEIFDDQFSVERPDGSNFTLKIRSTKLEDSAMYFCASSVEQGYGYTFGSGTRLTVV.

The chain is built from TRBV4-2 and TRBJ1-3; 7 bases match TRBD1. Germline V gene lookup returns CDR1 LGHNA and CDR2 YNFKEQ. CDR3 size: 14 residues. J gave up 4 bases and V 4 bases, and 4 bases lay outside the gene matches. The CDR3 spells CASSRGTVGNTIYF. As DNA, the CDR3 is TGTGCCAGCAGCCGCGGGACAGTAGGAAACACCATATATTTT.